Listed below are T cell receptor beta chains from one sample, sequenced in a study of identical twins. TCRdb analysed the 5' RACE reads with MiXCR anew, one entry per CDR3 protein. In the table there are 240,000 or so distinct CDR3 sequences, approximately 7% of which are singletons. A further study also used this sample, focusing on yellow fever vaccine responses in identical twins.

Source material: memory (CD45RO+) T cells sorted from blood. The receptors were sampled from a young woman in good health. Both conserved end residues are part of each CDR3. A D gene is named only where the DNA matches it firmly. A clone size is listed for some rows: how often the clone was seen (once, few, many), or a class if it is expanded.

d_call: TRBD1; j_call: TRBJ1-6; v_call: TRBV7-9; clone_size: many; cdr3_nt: TGTGCCAGCAGCCCGCAGGGGGCAGGTTCACCCCTCCACTTT; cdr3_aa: CASSPQGAGSPLHF
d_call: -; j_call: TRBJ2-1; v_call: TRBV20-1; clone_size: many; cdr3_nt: TGCAGTGCTCCTCGTATTGGCTTCAATGAGCAGTTCTTC; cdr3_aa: CSAPRIGFNEQFF
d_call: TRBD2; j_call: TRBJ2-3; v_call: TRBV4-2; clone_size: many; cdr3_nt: TGTGCCAGCAGCCAAGGACTAGCCCCCACAGATACGCAGTATTTT; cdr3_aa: CASSQGLAPTDTQYF
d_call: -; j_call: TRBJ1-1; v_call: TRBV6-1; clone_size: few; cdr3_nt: TGTGCCAGCAGTCAGACAGTCAACACTGAAGCTTTCTTT; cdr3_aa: CASSQTVNTEAFF
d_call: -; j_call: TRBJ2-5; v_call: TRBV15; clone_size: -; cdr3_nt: TGTGCCACCAGCAGAGCCGACTCTCAAGAGACCCAGTACTTC; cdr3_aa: CATSRADSQETQYF
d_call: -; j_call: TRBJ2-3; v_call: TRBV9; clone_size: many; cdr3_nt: TGTGCCAGCAGCGAGGGGGGTCGCAACACAGATACGCAGTATTTT; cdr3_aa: CASSEGGRNTDTQYF
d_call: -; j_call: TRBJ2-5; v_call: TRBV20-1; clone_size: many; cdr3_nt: TGCAGTGCTGTAGGGGGGAGCTGGGGGACCCAGTACTTC; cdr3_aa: CSAVGGSWGTQYF
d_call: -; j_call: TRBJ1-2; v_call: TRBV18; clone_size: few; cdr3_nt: TGTGCCAGCTCACCTACCCGGACAGAGTTGGCTGGCTACACCTTC; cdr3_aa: CASSPTRTELAGYTF
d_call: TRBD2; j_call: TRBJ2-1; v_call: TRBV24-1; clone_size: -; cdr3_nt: TGTGCCACCAGTGAGATTTCGGGAGGGTACAATGAGCAGTTCTTC; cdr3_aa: CATSEISGGYNEQFF
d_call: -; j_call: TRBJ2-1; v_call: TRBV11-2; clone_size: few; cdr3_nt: TGTGCCAGCAGCTCACAGGGGGGGTACAATGAGCAGTTCTTC; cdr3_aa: CASSSQGGYNEQFF
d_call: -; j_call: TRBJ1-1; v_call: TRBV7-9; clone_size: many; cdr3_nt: TGTGCCAGCAGCTTACGCGGGAAAAACACTGAAGCTTTCTTT; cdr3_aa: CASSLRGKNTEAFF
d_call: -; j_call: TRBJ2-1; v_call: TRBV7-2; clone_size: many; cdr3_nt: TGTGCCAGCAGGTCCCCGGGACTCCCACTCAGCAATGAGCAGTTCTTC; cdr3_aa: CASRSPGLPLSNEQFF
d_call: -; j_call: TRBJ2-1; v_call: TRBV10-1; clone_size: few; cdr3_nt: TGCGCCAGCTCTGGTGGGAACGGGCCCTACAATGAGCAGTTCTTC; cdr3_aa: CASSGGNGPYNEQFF
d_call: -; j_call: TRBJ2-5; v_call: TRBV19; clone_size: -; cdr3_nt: TGTGCCACCTCGCTGGTGGCGGCGGGAGAGACCCAGTACTTC; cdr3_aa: CATSLVAAGETQYF
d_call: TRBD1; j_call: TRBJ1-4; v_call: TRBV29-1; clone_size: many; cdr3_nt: TGCAGCGGTACCAATACAGGGGGTGATGAAAAACTGTTTTTT; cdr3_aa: CSGTNTGGDEKLFF
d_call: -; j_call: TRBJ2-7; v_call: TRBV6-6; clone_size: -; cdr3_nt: TGTGCCAGCAGTTTCCCAGGGGATAGGCAGTACTTC; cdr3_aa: CASSFPGDRQYF
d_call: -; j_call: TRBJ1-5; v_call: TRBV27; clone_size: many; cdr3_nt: TGTGCCAGCAGTTCAGGGGCAGGGGGCAATCAGCCCCAGCATTTT; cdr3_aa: CASSSGAGGNQPQHF
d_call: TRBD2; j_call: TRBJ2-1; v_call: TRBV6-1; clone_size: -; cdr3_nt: TGTGCCAGCAGCTCCGGGACTAGCGGGGGAAACAATGAGCAGTTCTTC; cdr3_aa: CASSSGTSGGNNEQFF
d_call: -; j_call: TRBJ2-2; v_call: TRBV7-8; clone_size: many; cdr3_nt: TGTGCCAGCAGCTTAGAGGGCTACACCGGGGAGCTGTTTTTT; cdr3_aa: CASSLEGYTGELFF
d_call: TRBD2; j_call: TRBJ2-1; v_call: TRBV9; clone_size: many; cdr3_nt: TGTGCCAGCAGCCCTTCGGGACTAGCGGGAGGAAACTACAATGAGCAGTTCTTC; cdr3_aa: CASSPSGLAGGNYNEQFF
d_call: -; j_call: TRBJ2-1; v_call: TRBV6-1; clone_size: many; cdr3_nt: TGTGCCAGCAGTCCTTCGAAGGGAAACAATGAGCAGTTCTTC; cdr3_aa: CASSPSKGNNEQFF
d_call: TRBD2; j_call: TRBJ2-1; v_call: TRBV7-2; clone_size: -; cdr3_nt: TGTGCCAGCAGTCCGCGGGGGGCCCCCCACAATGAGCAGTTCTTC; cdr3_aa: CASSPRGAPHNEQFF
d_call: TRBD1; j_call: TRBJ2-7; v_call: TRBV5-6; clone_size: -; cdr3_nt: TGTGCCAGCAGCCACGGGACAGCCTACGAGCAGTACTTC; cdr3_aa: CASSHGTAYEQYF
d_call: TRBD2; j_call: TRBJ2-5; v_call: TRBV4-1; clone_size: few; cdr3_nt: TGCGCCAGCAGCGTTAGCGGGGGGCAGGTGACCCAGTACTTC; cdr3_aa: CASSVSGGQVTQYF
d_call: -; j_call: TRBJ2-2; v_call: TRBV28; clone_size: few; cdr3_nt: TGTGCCAGCAGTGCGCCCGGGGCCGGGGAGCTGTTTTTT; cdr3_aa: CASSAPGAGELFF
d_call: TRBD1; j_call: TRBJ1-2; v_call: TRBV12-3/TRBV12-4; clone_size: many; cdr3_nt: TGTGCCAGCAGCAGTGACAGGGTCCCCCTAAACTATGGCTACACCTTC; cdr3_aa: CASSSDRVPLNYGYTF
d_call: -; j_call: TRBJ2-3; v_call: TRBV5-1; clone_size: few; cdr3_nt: TGCGCCAGCAGCTTGGCCGCGGCGATGCCAGATACGCAGTATTTT; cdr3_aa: CASSLAAAMPDTQYF
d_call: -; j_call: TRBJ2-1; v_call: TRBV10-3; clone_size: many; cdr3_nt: TGTGCCATCGGATTCCGGGGAAGGGCCCTCTCCTACAATGAGCAGTTCTTC; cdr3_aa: CAIGFRGRALSYNEQFF
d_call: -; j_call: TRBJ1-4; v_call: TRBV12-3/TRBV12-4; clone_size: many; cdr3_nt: TGTGCCAGCAGTTTAGGAACAACTAATGAAAAACTGTTTTTT; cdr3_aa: CASSLGTTNEKLFF
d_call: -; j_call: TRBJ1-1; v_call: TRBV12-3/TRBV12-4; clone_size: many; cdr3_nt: TGTGCCAGCAGCCCAAGGGTTAACACTGAAGCTTTCTTT; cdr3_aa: CASSPRVNTEAFF
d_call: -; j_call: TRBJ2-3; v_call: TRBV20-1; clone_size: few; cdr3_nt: TGCAGTGCTAGAAGGCAGGATACGCAGTATTTT; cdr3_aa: CSARRQDTQYF
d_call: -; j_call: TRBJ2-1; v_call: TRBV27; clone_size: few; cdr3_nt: TGTGCCAGCAGTTTCAGAATACAGGGATACAATGAGCAGTTCTTC; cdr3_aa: CASSFRIQGYNEQFF
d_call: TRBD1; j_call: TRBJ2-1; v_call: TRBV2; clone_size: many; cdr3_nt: TGTGCCAGCAGTGTTGGGACAGCCAGGGGTGGGCAGTTCTTC; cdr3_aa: CASSVGTARGGQFF
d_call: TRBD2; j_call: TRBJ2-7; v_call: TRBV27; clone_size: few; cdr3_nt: TGTGCCAGCAGTCCAACCACCCTACGGGGGGTCGAGCAGTACTTC; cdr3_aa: CASSPTTLRGVEQYF
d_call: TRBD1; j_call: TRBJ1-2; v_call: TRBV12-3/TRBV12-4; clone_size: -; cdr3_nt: TGTGCCAGCAGGCGGACAGGGACGCGCGATGGCTACACCTTC; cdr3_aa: CASRRTGTRDGYTF
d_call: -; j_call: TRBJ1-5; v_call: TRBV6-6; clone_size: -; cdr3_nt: TGTGCCAGCAGTAAGTCCCCCACAGAGCCCCAGCATTTT; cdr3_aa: CASSKSPTEPQHF
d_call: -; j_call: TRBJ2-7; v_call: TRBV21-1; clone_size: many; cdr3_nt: TGTGCCAGCAGCAACCAGGGGACAGGGTTCTACGAGCAGTACTTC; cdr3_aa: CASSNQGTGFYEQYF
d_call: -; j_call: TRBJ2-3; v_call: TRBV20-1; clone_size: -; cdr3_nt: TGCTGTGCTAGAGTCGGAACAGGGCGAGGCACAGATACGCAGTATTTT; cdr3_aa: CCARVGTGRGTDTQYF
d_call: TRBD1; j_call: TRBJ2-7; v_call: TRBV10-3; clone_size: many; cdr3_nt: TGTGCCATCAGTGTGGGGACAGGGGGAAACGAGCAGTACTTC; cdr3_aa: CAISVGTGGNEQYF
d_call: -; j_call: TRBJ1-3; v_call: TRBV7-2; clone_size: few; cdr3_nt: TGTGCCAGCAGCTTAGACCCCTCGGGGTATGGAAACACCATATATTTT; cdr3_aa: CASSLDPSGYGNTIYF
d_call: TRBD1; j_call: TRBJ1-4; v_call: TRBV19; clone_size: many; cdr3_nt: TGTGCCAGTAGTATCCTGGGGACAGTTAATGAAAAACTGTTTTTT; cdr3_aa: CASSILGTVNEKLFF
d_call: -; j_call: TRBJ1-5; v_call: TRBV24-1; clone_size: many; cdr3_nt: TGTGCCACCTGGGTCGTCAGCAATCAGCCCCAGCATTTT; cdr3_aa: CATWVVSNQPQHF
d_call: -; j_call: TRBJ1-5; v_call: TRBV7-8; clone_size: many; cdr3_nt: TGTGCCAGCAGCTTCAGGGGACGATATAGCAATCAGCCCCAGCATTTT; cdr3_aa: CASSFRGRYSNQPQHF
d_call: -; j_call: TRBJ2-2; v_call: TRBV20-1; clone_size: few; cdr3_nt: TGCAGTGCTAGAGGAGCGGGCTACACCGGGGAGCTGTTTTTT; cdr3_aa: CSARGAGYTGELFF
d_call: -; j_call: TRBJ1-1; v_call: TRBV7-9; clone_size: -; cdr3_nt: TGTGCCAGCAGCCTCGGGACCGGAGCTTTCTTT; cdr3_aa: CASSLGTGAFF
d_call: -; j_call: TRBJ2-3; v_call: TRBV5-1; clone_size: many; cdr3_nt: TGCGCCAGCAGCCCCGGTGGGAGATCAACAGATACGCAGTATTTT; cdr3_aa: CASSPGGRSTDTQYF
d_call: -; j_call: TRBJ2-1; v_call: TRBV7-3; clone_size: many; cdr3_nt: TGTGCCAGCAGCTTAGACCGGGGCAGTAGGTACAATGAGCAGTTCTTC; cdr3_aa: CASSLDRGSRYNEQFF
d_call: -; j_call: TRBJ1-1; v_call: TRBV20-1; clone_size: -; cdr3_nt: TGCAGTGCTAGTAACGGGTTGACAGCCCAAGCTTTCTTT; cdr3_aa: CSASNGLTAQAFF
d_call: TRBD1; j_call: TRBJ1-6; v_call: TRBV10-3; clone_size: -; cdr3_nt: TGTGCCAGCGGTTCAGGGGGCCCTAATTCACCCCTCCACTTT; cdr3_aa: CASGSGGPNSPLHF
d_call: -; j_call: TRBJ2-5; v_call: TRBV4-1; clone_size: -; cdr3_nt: TGCGCCAGCAGCCAAGATTTTAGTAGAACAGAAGAGACCCAGTACTTC; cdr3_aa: CASSQDFSRTEETQYF
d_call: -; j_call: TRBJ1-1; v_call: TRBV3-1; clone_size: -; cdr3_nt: TGTGCCAGCAGCCAACGGGGGGAGACTGAAGCTTTCTTT; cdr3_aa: CASSQRGETEAFF
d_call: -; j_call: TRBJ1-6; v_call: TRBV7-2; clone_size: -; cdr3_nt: TGTGCCAGCAGCTTAGGTTCGGGGTCGAGTCAGAATTCACCCCTCCACTTT; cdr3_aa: CASSLGSGSSQNSPLHF
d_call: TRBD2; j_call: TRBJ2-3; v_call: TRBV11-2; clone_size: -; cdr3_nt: TGTGCCAGCAGCTTAGTCGTCGACCGACTAGCGGGGGATCGCGGCACAGATACGCAGTATTTT; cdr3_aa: CASSLVVDRLAGDRGTDTQYF
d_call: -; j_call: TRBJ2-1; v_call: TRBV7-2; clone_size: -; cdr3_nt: TGTGCCAGCAGCTTAGAAGGGTCTCCCTACAATGAGCAGTTCTTC; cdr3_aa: CASSLEGSPYNEQFF
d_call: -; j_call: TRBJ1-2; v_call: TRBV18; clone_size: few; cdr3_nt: TGTGCCAGCTCACGAGTGGATGGCTACACCTTC; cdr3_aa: CASSRVDGYTF
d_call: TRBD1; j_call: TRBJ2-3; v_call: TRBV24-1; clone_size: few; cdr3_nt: TGTGCCACCAGTGATTCCGGACCGGGACAGATCACAGATACGCAGTATTTT; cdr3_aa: CATSDSGPGQITDTQYF
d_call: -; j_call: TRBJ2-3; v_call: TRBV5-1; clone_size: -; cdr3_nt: TGCGCCAGCAGCTCCGGGGGACAGAAGACCACAGATACGCAGTATTTT; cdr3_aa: CASSSGGQKTTDTQYF